Listed below are T cell receptor beta chains from one sample, sequenced in a study of shared clonotypes between healthy human individuals. The data were produced by immunoSEQ multiplex PCR, yet TCRdb's version contains in-frame clones alone and is incomplete. Of 2 million to 3 million clones listed, 93% were seen once; the top ten hold 0.35% to 0.45%. The sample consisted of naive CD4+ T cells from PBMCs. The receptors stem from a man younger than 30 in good health. Some clones in this sample may be carry-over from other donors' samples. Each CDR3 is given with its conserved first and last residue. D genes are given only for firm matches. The listing skips clone size in some rows; elsewhere it reads once, few, many or a size class.

TRBJ2-2 TRBD1 . 14 TRBV29-1 TGCAGCGTACGGACAGGGACGAACACCGGGGAGCTGTTTTTT CSVRTGTNTGELFF
TRBJ2-1 . once 14 TRBV28 TGTGCCAGCAAAGGCGGGAACACCTACAATGAGCAGTTCTTC CASKGGNTYNEQFF
TRBJ1-2 TRBD1 . 13 TRBV7-2 TGTGCCAGCAGCCTGACAGGGGGTTATGGCTACACCTTC CASSLTGGYGYTF
TRBJ2-5 . . 16 TRBV11-2 TGTGCCAGCAGCTTATTTGCGAAAGTGGGGGACGGGACCCAGTACTTC CASSLFAKVGDGTQYF
TRBJ2-7 TRBD1 . 12 TRBV2 TGTGCCAGCAGAGGACAGGGATCGGTGCAGTACTTC CASRGQGSVQYF
TRBJ2-7 TRBD2 . 16 TRBV5-4 TGTGCCAGCAGCTCCACTAGCGGGAGGATCTCCTACGAGCAGTACTTC CASSSTSGRISYEQYF
TRBJ2-6 . . 15 TRBV19 TGTGCCAGTAGTATTGTGGACTCTGGGGCCAACGTCCTGACTTTC CASSIVDSGANVLTF
TRBJ2-3 TRBD2 . 17 TRBV5-6 TGTGCCAGCAGCCACCAAAAAGCGGGGTCGAGGGTACCTACGCAGTATTTT CASSHQKAGSRVPTQYF
TRBJ1-6 TRBD1 once 13 TRBV5-1 TGCGCCAGCAGAGGGACAGATAATTCACCCCTCCACTTT CASRGTDNSPLHF
TRBJ2-6 TRBD1 . 12 TRBV6-1 TGTGCCAGCAGGGGGACAGGGGCGGGCGAGACTTTC CASRGTGAGETF
TRBJ1-1 . few 14 TRBV7-2 TGTGCCAGCAGCCCCGGGACGGATAACACTGAAGCTTTCTTT CASSPGTDNTEAFF
TRBJ2-5 TRBD2 . 13 TRBV30 TGTGCCTGGATGACGGGGGGCCAAGAGACCCAGTACTTC CAWMTGGQETQYF
TRBJ2-1 TRBD1 once 17 TRBV10-3 TGTGCCATCAGTGGGGCGACAGGGGGCTCCCCCTACAATGAGCAGTTCTTC CAISGATGGSPYNEQFF
TRBJ2-4 . . 12 TRBV29-1 TGCAGCGTTGTGGCTCCTCAAAACATTCAGTACTTC CSVVAPQNIQYF
TRBJ2-6 . . 16 TRBV7-3 TGTGCCAGCAGCTTGAGGAGAGACTCTGGGGCCAACGTCCTGACTTTC CASSLRRDSGANVLTF
TRBJ1-2 . . 15 TRBV5-1 TGCGCCAGCAGCCATAATGGGGGCAGAGGAGATGGCTACACCTTC CASSHNGGRGDGYTF
TRBJ1-1 TRBD1 . 14 TRBV7-9 TGTGCCAGCAGCTCAACAGGGGGTAACACTGAAGCTTTCTTT CASSSTGGNTEAFF
TRBJ2-3 . . 16 TRBV28 TGTGCCAGCAGTTTCAGAGGGAGGCGAAGCACAGATACGCAGTATTTT CASSFRGRRSTDTQYF
TRBJ2-6 . . 14 TRBV15 TGTGCCACCAGCAGATTGTCCGGGGCCAACGTCCTGACTTTC CATSRLSGANVLTF
TRBJ1-2 . . 12 TRBV30 TGTGCCTGGAATAGCGTCCTTGATGGCTACACCTTC CAWNSVLDGYTF
TRBJ1-1 . . 12 TRBV30 TGTGCCTGGAGTGTTTTAGAAAGTGAAGCTTTCTTT CAWSVLESEAFF
TRBJ2-1 TRBD1 . 16 TRBV5-4 TGTGCCAGCAGTTCGGGACAGGGAACAGGGGCCAATGAGCAGTTCTTC CASSSGQGTGANEQFF
TRBJ1-2 . . 14 TRBV6-5 TGTGCCAGCAGTTCATTGACAGGAGAATATGGCTACACCTTC CASSSLTGEYGYTF
TRBJ2-5 . few 15 TRBV5-1 TGCGCCAGCAGCAGCCCGGACGGAGACCAAGAGACCCAGTACTTC CASSSPDGDQETQYF
TRBJ2-3 . . 13 TRBV9 TGTGCCAGCAGCGCGATATTCACAGATACGCAGTATTTT CASSAIFTDTQYF
TRBJ1-3 . . 12 TRBV25-1 TGTGCCAGCAGTGAAGGGGTAAACACCATATATTTT CASSEGVNTIYF
TRBJ2-1 . . 14 TRBV19 TGTGCCAGTAGTAACGGGGCCACATACAATGAGCAGTTCTTC CASSNGATYNEQFF
TRBJ1-4 . . 15 TRBV5-1 TGCGCCAGCAGCCTGGAACGGGGGCCCGTTGAAAAACTGTTTTTT CASSLERGPVEKLFF
TRBJ2-4 . . 14 TRBV30 TGTGCCTGGAGCAGGGGATGGGCCAAAAACATTCAGTACTTC CAWSRGWAKNIQYF
TRBJ2-1 . . 16 TRBV7-2 TGTGCCAGCAGCTCTTCGGGACGCAGCTGGGACAATGAGCAGTTCTTC CASSSSGRSWDNEQFF
TRBJ1-2 . . 19 TRBV7-3 TGTGCCAGCAGCTTCCCGACTTTAACTCTGCGGAACCCTAACTATGGCTACACCTTC CASSFPTLTLRNPNYGYTF
TRBJ2-3 . . 15 TRBV5-8 TGTGCCAGCAGCGCCGGACAAAGCAGCGCAGATACGCAGTATTTT CASSAGQSSADTQYF
TRBJ2-7 TRBD1 . 15 TRBV7-2 TGTGCCAGCAGCCTCGTCGGGACAGGGGCCTACGAGCAGTACTTC CASSLVGTGAYEQYF
TRBJ2-4 . . 15 TRBV19 TGTGCCAGTAGTGGGGGGGCGCGGGCCAAAAACATTCAGTACTTC CASSGGARAKNIQYF
TRBJ2-5 . . 13 TRBV2 TGTGCCAGCAGTTCCCCAGTTCGGGAGACCCAGTACTTC CASSSPVRETQYF
TRBJ2-3 . . 13 TRBV11-2 TGTGCCAGCAGCTTAATCTTTGGAGATACGCAGTATTTT CASSLIFGDTQYF
TRBJ2-5 . . 13 TRBV29-1 TGCAGCGTTGGTGGCCGTCAGACAGAGACCCAGTACTTC CSVGGRQTETQYF
TRBJ2-7 . . 13 TRBV6-5 TGTGCCAGCAGTTATAGGGAGAGGAACGAGCAGTACTTC CASSYRERNEQYF
TRBJ2-7 . . 13 TRBV12-5 TGTGCTAGTGGTTTGACCATTGAAGGGGAGCAGTACTTC CASGLTIEGEQYF
TRBJ1-1 . . 13 TRBV9 TGTGCCAGCAGTCTGGGGATGGGCACTGAAGCTTTCTTT CASSLGMGTEAFF
TRBJ2-1 TRBD2 . 15 TRBV27 TGTGCCAGCAGGACCATAGCGGGAACCTACAATGAGCAGTTCTTC CASRTIAGTYNEQFF
TRBJ2-7 . . 15 TRBV21-1 TGTGCCAGCAGTTACAGGGGGCCGCTCTCCTACGAGCAGTACTTC CASSYRGPLSYEQYF
TRBJ2-3 . . 16 TRBV27 TGTGCCAGCAGTTTAACGGGAGCAGTCTTAGCAGATACGCAGTATTTT CASSLTGAVLADTQYF
TRBJ2-3 TRBD1 . 15 TRBV19 TGTGCCAGTAGTATGGACAGGTTTAGCACAGATACGCAGTATTTT CASSMDRFSTDTQYF
TRBJ1-5 . . 16 TRBV6-1 TGTGCCAGCAGTGAAGCGCTGACGTCCAGCAATCAGCCCCAGCATTTT CASSEALTSSNQPQHF
TRBJ2-5 . . 14 TRBV5-1 TGCGCCAGCAGCACCGACAGCTTTGGGGAGACCCAGTACTTC CASSTDSFGETQYF
TRBJ1-2 . . 14 TRBV11-1 TGTGCCAGCAGCTTTGGGGGGCCAGGTGACGGCTACACCTTC CASSFGGPGDGYTF
TRBJ1-2 . . 15 TRBV7-9 TGTGCCAGCAGCTCAGACCGGACCAGAAACTATGGCTACACCTTC CASSSDRTRNYGYTF
TRBJ2-7 . . 13 TRBV2 TGTGCCAGCAGTCCTGGGGGGGCGGGCGAGCAGTACTTC CASSPGGAGEQYF